The next 24 T cell receptor beta chains were all read from a single sample in a study of cytomegalovirus exposure and HLA in healthy donors (dated by TCRdb to about 2017). The library was prepared using the immunoSEQ multiplex PCR assay. A mixture of 60 forward primers for TCR Vbeta segments and 13 reverse primers for TCR Jbeta segments was used in the multiplex PCR. Not all clones reach the TCRdb copy of this immuneACCESS table, which keeps in-frame sequences only. Checked studies attribute under half of the gap to unresolved V genes and leave the rest unexplained. The sample table lists about 250,000 clones, 78% of them with a count of one. Of the sample, less than 0.6% is held by the ten largest clones. Sequencing was carried out using PBMCs. The source is a boy younger than 18 in good health and CMV-seronegative.

The genes are TRBV6-5 and TRBJ2-2, with a possible D match to TRBD1 (5 bases). The CDR3 has 14 residues. The germline CDR1 and CDR2 sequences are MNHEY and SVGAGI. With 6 bases removed from V and 1 base from J, the gap between germline ends came to 9 bases. The CDR3 DNA is TGTGCCAGCAGGGGGCGCGGGAACACCGGGGAGCTGTTTTTT. Residues: CASRGRGNTGELFF.

The V and J genes are TRBV4-1 and TRBJ1-2; 9 positions match TRBD1. Unmatched junction bases numbered 8, after V lost 4 bases and J lost 8 bases. CDR1 and CDR2 (germline): MGHRA, YSYEKL. The CDR3 has 14 amino acids. CDR3 DNA sequence: TGCGCCAGCAGCCCTACGACAGGGGGTACCGGCTACACCTTC. The encoded protein is CASSPTTGGTGYTF.

The chain is built from TRBV9 and TRBJ1-2; 8 positions match TRBD1. Unmatched junction bases numbered 6, after V lost 3 bases and J lost 2 bases. The CDR3 is 15 amino acids. Germline V gives CDR1 SGDLS, CDR2 YYNGEE. The CDR3 DNA reads TGTGCCAGCAGCGGGTGGACAGGGCCCAACTATGGCTACACCTTC. As protein: CASSGWTGPNYGYTF.

The chain combines TRBV30 with TRBJ2-7, with D maybe TRBD2 (6 bases). Germline V gene data show CDR1 as GTSNPN and CDR2 as SVGIG (reference sequence). Trimming shortened V by 0 bases and J by 3 bases, and 12 bases separated the two germline ends. The CDR3 consists of 14 residues. The CDR3 DNA is TGTGCCTGGAGTGTCGGGCGGAGGGGCTACGAGCAGTACTTC. Translating it yields CAWSVGRRGYEQYF.

The chain employs TRBV6-1 and TRBJ1-2; weak D call: TRBD1 (5 bases). The CDR3 totals 13 residues. The V gene lost 3 bases and the J gene lost 7 bases, with 12 bases spanning the gap. Per the germline V gene, CDR1 is MNHNS and CDR2 is SASEGT. The CDR3 coding sequence is TGTGCCAGCAGTGAGACAGCTTACCCTGGCTACACCTTC. This gives the protein CASSETAYPGYTF.

The V call is TRBV27, the J call TRBJ2-1, with TRBD2 identical over 8 bases. Trimming removed 2 bases from V and 2 bases from J; junction bases left unmatched: 2. There are 15 residues in the CDR3. CDR1 and CDR2 (germline): MNHEY, SMNVEV (reference sequence). The CDR3 DNA follows: TGTGCCAGCAGTTTACGAGCGGGGGCCTACAATGAGCAGTTCTTC. Protein product: CASSLRAGAYNEQFF.

The chain combines TRBV11-2 with TRBJ2-1, with TRBD2 matching over 8 bases. This CDR3 comprises 15 residues. With V trimmed by 5 bases and J by 3 bases, 6 bases remained unmatched. Germline V gene data show CDR1 as SGHAT and CDR2 as FQNNGV. The CDR3 here is CASSLSGAYYNEQFF. The CDR3 nucleotides are TGTGCCAGCAGCCTTAGCGGGGCGTACTACAATGAGCAGTTCTTC.

This clone turned up a few times. The CDR3 spells CASRQDRGRSGYTF. CDR3 DNA sequence: TGTGCCAGTAGACAGGACAGAGGCCGGTCCGGCTACACCTTC. The gene calls are TRBV19 and TRBJ1-2; D may be TRBD1 (6 bases). CDR3 length: 14 residues. Germline CDR1 and CDR2: LNHDA and SQIVND (reference sequence). Trimming shortened V by 6 bases and J by 8 bases, and 19 bases separated the two germline ends.

This chain joins TRBV5-5 and TRBJ2-5; TRBD2 agrees at 10 bases. Per germline, CDR1 SGHKS and CDR2 YYEKEE (reference sequence). The V gene end was trimmed by 2 bases and the J gene end by 4 bases; junction bases not matched to a gene: 2. The length of the CDR3 is 14 residues. CDR3 protein: CASSLRLAGETQYF. CDR3 sequence (DNA): TGTGCCAGCAGCTTAAGACTAGCGGGAGAGACCCAGTACTTC.

The chain joins TRBV11-3 to TRBJ2-1, with a tentative D call TRBD1 (6 bases). V was shortened by 4 bases and J by 10 bases, with 20 bases between the two germline ends. Germline CDR1 and CDR2: SGHNT and YENEEA. CDR3 length equals 15 residues. The CDR3 is CASSWYRALTREQFF. The DNA of the CDR3 is TGTGCCAGCAGCTGGTACAGGGCCCTTACGAGAGAGCAGTTCTTC.

The V gene is TRBV4-1, the J gene TRBJ1-4; D unclear. Per the germline V gene, CDR1 is MGHRA and CDR2 is YSYEKL. This CDR3 comprises 16 residues. The germline V and J ends were trimmed by 0 bases and 7 bases, with 15 bases remaining between them. The CDR3 DNA reads as TGCGCCAGCAGCCAAGATATAGGTCTAAGCGGTGAAAAACTGTTTTTT. It translates to CASSQDIGLSGEKLFF.

With respect to this clone: Other DNA sequences in the same sample also yield this CDR3. The genes are TRBV30 and TRBJ1-6, with 8 bases that match TRBD1. CDR3 length equals 13 residues. The V segment lost 1 base and the J segment 10 bases; nucleotides outside the gene matches: 3. From germline, CDR1 is GTSNPN and CDR2 SVGIG (reference sequence). The CDR3 nucleotides read TGTGCCTGGAGTGGCGACAGGGGATCACCCCTCCACTTT. Residues: CAWSGDRGSPLHF.

The chain carries TRBV2 and TRBJ1-2; D perhaps matches TRBD1 (6 bases). The CDR3 length is 11 residues. Trimming shortened V by 4 bases and J by 7 bases, and 7 bases separated the two germline ends. Germline assignment: CDR1 SNHLY and CDR2 FYNNEI. The CDR3 region has the DNA TGTGCCAGCAGTGTAGGGGGTGGCTACACCTTC. Its translation: CASSVGGGYTF.

The rearrangement joins TRBV5-1 to TRBJ2-2, with D possibly matching TRBD1 (6 bases). Trimming took 4 bases from V and 5 from J, leaving 9 bases between them. The CDR3 contains 13 residues. Germline assignment: CDR1 SGHRS and CDR2 YFSETQ. The CDR3: CASSEGQTGELFF. Here the CDR3 DNA reads TGCGCCAGCAGCGAGGGACAAACCGGGGAGCTGTTTTTT. Filled out from reference TRBV5-1 and TRBJ2-2, the complete variable domain reads KAGVTQTPRYLIKTRGQQVTLSCSPISGHRSVSWYQQTPGQGLQFLFEYFSETQRNKGNFPGRFSGRQFSNSRSEMNVSTLELGDSALYLCASSEGQTGELFFGEGSRLTVL.

The chain joins TRBV28 to TRBJ1-5; D might be TRBD1 (6 bases). The CDR3 contains 15 residues. Germline loops: CDR1 MDHEN, CDR2 SYDVKM. The V end was cut by 2 bases, the J end by 3 bases, with 11 bases between. The CDR3 coding sequence is TGTGCCAGCAGTTTAGCAGGGGAAAACAATCAGCCCCAGCATTTT. Amino acid sequence: CASSLAGENNQPQHF.

The chain is built from TRBV5-4 and TRBJ2-1; 7 positions agree with TRBD2. The CDR3 totals 16 residues. Trimming removed 0 bases from V and 4 bases from J; junction bases left unmatched: 7. Per the germline V gene, CDR1 is SGHNT and CDR2 is YYREEE (reference sequence). The CDR3 region is CASSLGAGFLYNEQFF. CDR3 sequence (DNA): TGTGCCAGCAGCTTGGGAGCGGGATTTTTATACAATGAGCAGTTCTTC.

This clone came up a few times. CDR3 nucleotides: TGCAGCTTGGACAGGGGAGGAGAGACCCAGTACTTC. It yields the protein CSLDRGGETQYF. The rearrangement joins TRBV29-1 to TRBJ2-5, with TRBD1 identical over 9 bases. V gave up 8 bases and J gave up 4 bases; unmatched junction bases: 5. CDR1 is SQVTM, CDR2 ANQGSEA, per germline. This CDR3 contains 12 residues.

J is TRBJ2-7 and V is TRBV11-2; D may be TRBD1 (6 bases). Trimming pared 2 bases from V and 7 bases from J, leaving 21 bases between. The CDR3 has 16 amino acids. Germline V lookup: CDR1 SGHAT, CDR2 FQNNGV. Written as DNA, the CDR3 is TGTGCCAGCAGCTTAACCCTACTGACAGGACTGGGGGAGCAGTACTTC. Its translation: CASSLTLLTGLGEQYF.

The chain links TRBV30 to TRBJ1-5; unclear D gene. In germline, CDR1 is GTSNPN, CDR2 SVGIG (reference sequence). This CDR3 is built from 14 residues. The DNA for the CDR3 is TGTGCATGCGACCGCGGCAGATTATCCCAGCCCCAGCATTTT. It is translated as CACDRGRLSQPQHF.

The chain uses TRBV19 and TRBJ1-2; tentatively, D is TRBD1 (5 bases). In germline, CDR1 is LNHDA, CDR2 SQIVND (reference sequence). The CDR3 runs 11 residues. Trimming shortened V by 7 bases and J by 5 bases, and 8 bases separated the two germline ends. In DNA, the CDR3 is TGTGCCAGTACCGACAGTTATGGCTACACCTTC. The encoded protein is CASTDSYGYTF. The whole variable domain, remainder taken from reference TRBV19 and TRBJ1-2, is DGGITQSPKYLFRKEGQNVTLSCEQNLNHDAMYWYRQDPGQGLRLIYYSQIVNDFQKGDIAEGYSVSREKKESFPLTVTSAQKNPTAFYLCASTDSYGYTFGSGTRLTVV.

J is TRBJ2-7 and V is TRBV5-4, with 7 bases fitting TRBD2. Germline trimming cut 0 bases from V and 6 bases from J; bases unmatched to any gene: 9. The CDR3 consists of 15 residues. From germline, CDR1 is SGHNT and CDR2 YYREEE (reference sequence). CDR3 DNA sequence: TGTGCCAGCAGCTTGGCCGCGGGACGGGGGGTCGAGCAGTACTTC. It translates to CASSLAAGRGVEQYF.

The J gene is TRBJ2-5, the V gene TRBV11-2; 10 bases align to TRBD2. Trimming cost V 3 bases and J 3 bases; bases outside gene matches: 1. The germline gives CDR1 SGHAT, CDR2 FQNNGV. The CDR3 spans 14 residues. The CDR3 DNA is TGTGCCAGCAGCTTCGGGACTAGCGAAGAGACCCAGTACTTC. This encodes CASSFGTSEETQYF. The whole variable domain, filled in from reference TRBV11-2 and TRBJ2-5, reads EAGVAQSPRYKIIEKRQSVAFWCNPISGHATLYWYQQILGQGPKLLIQFQNNGVVDDSQLPKDRFSAERLKGVDSTLKIQPAKLEDSAVYLCASSFGTSEETQYFGPGTRLLVL.

The chain carries TRBV5-1 and TRBJ2-7; 8 bases fit TRBD1. Per germline, CDR1 SGHRS and CDR2 YFSETQ. V was pared by 6 bases and J by 6 bases, with 8 bases of the junction left unmatched. This CDR3 comprises 13 residues. CDR3 sequence: CASTSRGLSEQYF. In nucleotides, the CDR3 is TGCGCCAGCACGTCCAGGGGGCTTAGCGAGCAGTACTTC.

The V gene is TRBV11-2, the J gene TRBJ1-1, with D perhaps TRBD1 (6 bases). Trimming took 5 bases from V and 8 from J, leaving 15 bases between them. CDR3 size: 13 residues. Germline CDR1 reads SGHAT; CDR2 reads FQNNGV. The CDR3 DNA follows: TGTGCCAGCAGCGACTTACAGGGTACAGAAGCTTTCTTT. Translated: CASSDLQGTEAFF.